This passage covers 18 T cell receptor beta chains from one sample sequenced in a study of blood T cell repertoires in COVID-19. Libraries were prepared by immunoSEQ multiplex PCR; TCRdb keeps only in-frame clonotypes and omits some of them. The table records fewer than 250,000 clones, roughly four fifths of them present only once. Sequenced material: peripheral blood. Every receptor here comes from a man over 45 with acute or convalescent COVID-19.

V usage is TRBV2 and J usage is TRBJ1-1; TRBD1 is a possible D gene (6 bases). CDR3 length equals 13 residues. V gave up 8 bases and J gave up 2 bases, with 12 bases separating them. CDR1 is SNHLY, CDR2 FYNNEI, per germline. CDR3 in amino acids: CASGGGYNTEAFF. For the CDR3, the DNA is TGTGCCAGCGGGGGCGGATACAACACTGAAGCTTTCTTT.

The rearrangement links TRBV12-5 to TRBJ1-2; the match to TRBD1 covers 7 bases. Per the germline V gene, CDR1 is LGHNT and CDR2 is FRNRAP. This CDR3 is 14 amino acids long. V was pared by 1 base and J by 3 bases, with 2 bases of the junction left unmatched. The CDR3 DNA reads TGTGCTAGTGGTTTGGGGACAGGATACTATGGCTACACCTTC. Translated, it gives CASGLGTGYYGYTF.

J is TRBJ1-2 and V is TRBV9; unclear D gene. Trimming pared 5 bases from V and 0 bases from J, leaving 8 bases between. The V gene's germline CDR1 is SGDLS and CDR2 YYNGEE. The CDR3 is 13 residues long. CDR3 residues: CASRGSSNYGYTF. Written as DNA, the CDR3 is TGTGCCAGCAGAGGGAGTTCTAACTATGGCTACACCTTC.

In the case of this clone: The same CDR3 is also encoded by other DNA sequences in this sample. The chain joins TRBV3-1 (or the pseudogene TRBV3-2) to TRBJ1-3, with no clear D. Germline V lookup: CDR1 LGHDT, CDR2 YNNKEL (reference sequence). The germline V and J ends were trimmed by 1 base and 4 bases, with 8 bases remaining between them. The CDR3 runs 14 residues. This CDR3 reads CASSQVSSGNTIYF. As DNA, the CDR3 is TGTGCCAGCAGCCAAGTTAGTAGCGGAAACACCATATATTTT.

This chain connects TRBV2 to TRBJ2-7; TRBD2 aligns across 8 bases. This CDR3 has 15 amino acids. CDR1 SNHLY and CDR2 FYNNEI come from the germline V gene. After removal of 4 bases from V and 3 bases from J, the junction contained 8 bases not matched to a gene. CDR3: CASSGGLARLYEQYF. CDR3 DNA sequence: TGTGCCAGCAGTGGAGGACTAGCCAGACTCTACGAGCAGTACTTC.

The rearrangement uses TRBV18 and TRBJ1-5, with 8 bases that match TRBD1. The CDR3 covers 17 residues. Trimming took 5 bases from V and 3 from J; bases not matched to a gene: 12. In germline, CDR1 is KGHSH, CDR2 LQKENI. The CDR3 spells CASSKLPGTGNNQPQHF. The DNA for the CDR3 is TGTGCCAGCTCAAAACTCCCCGGGACAGGAAACAATCAGCCCCAGCATTTT.

This clone was seen only once. The chain employs TRBV27 and TRBJ2-7; 8 nucleotides line up with TRBD1. The CDR3 totals 14 residues. Germline CDR1 is MNHEY and CDR2 is SMNVEV (reference sequence). The ends lost 5 bases at V and 2 bases at J; junction bases unmatched: 5. CDR3 protein: CASSLDRVTYEQYF. The DNA for the CDR3 is TGTGCCAGCAGTCTGGACAGGGTTACCTACGAGCAGTACTTC.

The genes are TRBV7-3 and TRBJ2-1; 12 bases agree with TRBD2. The CDR3 sequence is 15 residues long. V lost 4 bases, J lost 8 bases, and 6 bases stayed unmatched. Germline values: CDR1 SGHTA, CDR2 FQGTGA. CDR3 in amino acids: CASSSLAGGPDEQFF. The DNA of the CDR3 is TGTGCCAGCAGCTCTCTAGCGGGAGGGCCGGATGAGCAGTTCTTC.

The V gene is TRBV7-3, the J gene TRBJ2-3; TRBD2 aligns across 9 bases. Per the germline V gene, CDR1 is SGHTA and CDR2 is FQGTGA. The CDR3 contains 17 residues. Losses at the gene ends were 2 bases for V and 1 base for J; bases not matched to a gene: 7. The CDR3 region is CASSLGLAPLGTDTQYF. The DNA of the CDR3 is TGTGCCAGCAGCTTAGGACTAGCGCCCCTTGGCACAGATACGCAGTATTTT.

V is TRBV5-5 and J is TRBJ2-2, with a tentative D call TRBD1 (6 bases). The V gene lost 4 bases and the J gene lost 4 bases, with 14 bases spanning the gap. The CDR3 is 15 amino acids. Per germline, CDR1 SGHKS and CDR2 YYEKEE (reference sequence). The CDR3, as DNA: TGTGCCAGCAGCCCCTGGACAGCTGGCACCGGGGAGCTGTTTTTT. Translation: CASSPWTAGTGELFF.

V usage is TRBV4-1 and J usage is TRBJ1-4, with D perhaps TRBD1 (6 bases). The V gene's germline CDR1 is MGHRA and CDR2 YSYEKL. V was clipped by 0 bases and J by 7 bases, with 21 bases between them. This CDR3 is built from 18 residues. For the CDR3, the DNA is TGCGCCAGCAGCCAAGATCGGGCAGGGGATCCTTATAGTGAAAAACTGTTTTTT. It encodes CASSQDRAGDPYSEKLFF.

The J gene is TRBJ1-4, the V gene TRBV7-8; a possible D gene is TRBD1 (5 bases). V was shortened by 1 base and J by 4 bases, with 10 bases between the two germline ends. The CDR3 length is 15 residues. Germline CDR1 SGHVS, CDR2 FQNEAQ. CDR3: CASSLGRVDNEKLFF. The CDR3 nucleotides are TGTGCCAGCAGCTTAGGCAGGGTTGATAATGAAAAACTGTTTTTT.

The V and J genes are TRBV5-1 and TRBJ1-2; 9 positions match TRBD1. The CDR3 is 15 amino acids. Looked up from germline, CDR1 is SGHRS and CDR2 is YFSETQ. The V gene end was trimmed by 7 bases and the J gene end by 5 bases; junction bases not matched to a gene: 12. CDR3 residues: CASQEGTGYGYGYTF. CDR3 bases: TGCGCCAGCCAAGAGGGGACAGGGTATGGGTATGGCTACACCTTC.

The genes are TRBV7-3 and TRBJ2-7, with no clear D. This CDR3 has 13 residues. CDR1 and CDR2 from the germline V gene are SGHTA and FQGTGA. The V end lost 2 bases, the J end lost 3 bases, and 8 bases lay between the germline ends. For the CDR3, the DNA is TGTGCCAGCAGCTTATTTCAGAACTACGAGCAGTACTTC. This translates into CASSLFQNYEQYF.

This rearrangement joins TRBV18 to TRBJ2-1, with 14 positions matching TRBD2. With V trimmed by 3 bases and J by 10 bases, 2 bases remained unmatched. Germline V gene data show CDR1 as KGHSH and CDR2 as LQKENI. The CDR3 consists of 14 residues. CDR3 loop: CASSPTSGRAEQFF. CDR3 sequence (DNA): TGTGCCAGCTCACCGACTAGCGGGAGGGCCGAGCAGTTCTTC.

The CDR3 sequence is CAWSVRAGWRGRETQYF. The CDR3 DNA reads as TGTGCCTGGAGTGTGAGGGCAGGCTGGAGGGGTCGAGAGACCCAGTACTTC. V and J are TRBV30 and TRBJ2-5; the D gene is possibly TRBD2 (6 bases). The CDR3 is 17 residues long. Trimming shortened V by 0 bases and J by 4 bases, and 21 bases separated the two germline ends. Germline CDR1 and CDR2: GTSNPN and SVGIG (reference sequence).

V usage is TRBV11-3 and J usage is TRBJ2-7, with a weak D call TRBD2 (6 bases). Germline CDR1 reads SGHNT; CDR2 reads YENEEA. This CDR3 comprises 14 residues. V gave up 5 bases and J gave up 2 bases, with 13 bases separating them. The CDR3 DNA sequence: TGTGCCAGCAGCATTAGCTGGGGGGCCTACGAGCAGTACTTC. Protein: CASSISWGAYEQYF.

The chain employs TRBV11-3 and TRBJ2-5; 7 bases map to TRBD1. Germline CDR1 and CDR2: SGHNT and YENEEA. This CDR3 comprises 14 residues. The ends lost 5 bases at V and 3 bases at J; junction bases unmatched: 6. CDR3 DNA sequence: TGTGCCAGCAGCCCGCGGACAGGCGAAGAGACCCAGTACTTC. The encoded protein is CASSPRTGEETQYF.